What follows are 8 T cell receptor beta chains derived from one specimen sequenced in a study of T cell responses to AZD1222 COVID-19 vaccine. TCRdb's copy holds only in-frame clones and misses some; the assay was immunoSEQ multiplex PCR. Seen here are 150,000 to 180,000 clones, roughly nine tenths observed once, and the top ten hold 4.5% to 6%. Material: peripheral blood, obtained on day 0 of MenACWY control vaccination. All receptors derive from an adult in good health.

The chain combines TRBV5-1 with TRBJ1-5; 7 nucleotides match TRBD1. The V and J ends lost 5 bases and 0 bases, in that order; junction bases with no gene match: 5. The CDR3 is made up of 15 amino acids. Germline loops: CDR1 SGHRS, CDR2 YFSETQ. DNA for the CDR3: TGCGCCAGCAGACTGACAGGGAGTAGCAATCAGCCCCAGCATTTT. Protein: CASRLTGSSNQPQHF. The whole variable domain, filled in from reference TRBV5-1 and TRBJ1-5, reads KAGVTQTPRYLIKTRGQQVTLSCSPISGHRSVSWYQQTPGQGLQFLFEYFSETQRNKGNFPGRFSGRQFSNSRSEMNVSTLELGDSALYLCASRLTGSSNQPQHFGDGTRLSIL.

This clone showed up just a few times. This chain links TRBV18 with TRBJ2-7; no definite D call. CDR1 is KGHSH and CDR2 is LQKENI in the germline V gene. The CDR3 has 14 residues. V was cut by 0 bases and J by 2 bases, with 8 bases left in between. The CDR3 protein is CASSPPEPPYEQYV. The CDR3 region has the DNA TGTGCCAGCTCACCACCGGAGCCCCCCTACGAGCAGTACGTC.

The chain joins TRBV2 to TRBJ2-2; D is uncertain. Germline V gene lookup returns CDR1 SNHLY and CDR2 FYNNEI. The CDR3 covers 10 residues. Trimming removed 6 bases from V and 7 bases from J, with 3 bases in between. CDR3 bases: TGTGCCAGCAGACTCGGGGAGCTGTTTTTT. Translation gives CASRLGELFF.

The chain combines TRBV3-1 (or the pseudogene TRBV3-2) with TRBJ1-4, with D tentatively TRBD1 (5 bases). Germline V CDR1 and CDR2: LGHDT, YNNKEL (reference sequence). Deletions cut 6 bases from V and 0 bases from J, with 11 bases between. The CDR3 has 15 residues. The CDR3 bases are TGTGCCAGCAGACAGACAGTTGCAACTAATGAAAAACTGTTTTTT. Translated: CASRQTVATNEKLFF.

V gene TRBV29-1 combines with J gene TRBJ2-7; D is ambiguous. With 4 bases removed from V and 1 base from J, the gap between germline ends came to 20 bases. CDR1 SQVTM and CDR2 ANQGSEA come from the germline V gene. The CDR3 is made up of 16 amino acids. Written as DNA, the CDR3 is TGCAGCGTTGTGTATTGGACCGCAGTACGATCCTACGAGCAGTACTTC. This encodes CSVVYWTAVRSYEQYF.

There are a few counts of this clone. The gene calls are TRBV19 and TRBJ2-7, with 9 positions matching TRBD1. The CDR3 sequence is 12 residues long. J gave up 8 bases and V 6 bases, and 5 bases lay outside the gene matches. The V gene's germline CDR1 is LNHDA and CDR2 SQIVND (reference sequence). CDR3 nucleotide sequence: TGTGCCAGTAGATCTACAGGGGGCAAGCAGTACGTC. Encoded protein: CASRSTGGKQYV.

The chain employs TRBV5-1 and TRBJ1-1; no clear D. This CDR3 is 18 amino acids long. CDR1 is SGHRS and CDR2 is YFSETQ in the germline V gene. The V end was cut by 1 base, the J end by 3 bases, with 22 bases between. The CDR3 bases are TGCGCCAGCAGCTTGTTTACCTCGGGGATGCGTGGAGACACTGAAGCTTTCTTT. This encodes CASSLFTSGMRGDTEAFF. The whole variable domain, filled in from reference TRBV5-1 and TRBJ1-1, reads KAGVTQTPRYLIKTRGQQVTLSCSPISGHRSVSWYQQTPGQGLQFLFEYFSETQRNKGNFPGRFSGRQFSNSRSEMNVSTLELGDSALYLCASSLFTSGMRGDTEAFFGQGTRLTVV.

The rearrangement uses TRBV12-3 or TRBV12-4 and TRBJ2-1; D is unclear. There are 13 residues in the CDR3. Trimming cost V 5 bases and J 6 bases, with 11 bases left between them. The CDR3, as DNA: TGTGCCAGCAGTCCCCTTTGGTTCAATGAGCAGTTCTTC. This codes for CASSPLWFNEQFF.